The present T cell receptor (beta chain) was sequenced within a study of radiotherapy plus CTLA-4 blockade in lung cancer. The study, taken as a whole, reports: Early blood T cell clone changes and increased post-radiation serum interferon-beta were reportedly the strongest response predictors. Subsequent to radiotherapy plus ipilimumab, tumor-derived TCR clones underwent expansion in blood.

Trimming took off 3 bases at V and 5 bases at J, with 10 bases between the two ends. This CDR3 is 13 amino acids long. Germline V CDR1 and CDR2: MGHRA, YSYEKL. Concerning this clone itself: What it binds is unknown.

The study gave focal radiation plus ipilimumab CTLA-4 blockade to patients with chemo-refractory metastatic non-small-cell lung cancer. Clones were read by immunoSEQ multiplex PCR, and TCRdb kept only the in-frame ones, dropping some. Altogether roughly 68,000 clones are present, 78% being singletons, with the ten largest covering more than 7%. The V gene is TRBV4-1, the J gene TRBJ2-5; possible D gene TRBD2, 6 bases. This specimen was peripheral blood, taken from a patient treated with radiotherapy plus ipilimumab. This clonotype was sampled from a human donor with non-small cell lung cancer who had a complete response to radiotherapy plus ipilimumab. This CDR3 reads CASSHWRGETQYF. In DNA form, the CDR3 reads TGCGCCAGCAGCCACTGGCGGGGCGAGACCCAGTACTTC.